Below, 7 T cell receptor beta chains from the same sample are listed, as sequenced in a study of cytomegalovirus exposure and HLA in healthy donors. In the PCR, 60 Vbeta and 13 Jbeta primers were used. Assay used: immunoSEQ multiplex PCR; TCRdb lists only in-frame clones, some missing. Among over 150,000 clones listed, roughly 80% were seen once. The sample was PBMCs. The receptors derive from a man in his thirties or forties in good health and CMV-seropositive.

The DNA of the CDR3 is TGTGCCAGCAGCTTGGCAGGGAAAAACATTCAGTACTTC. It is translated as CASSLAGKNIQYF. The gene calls are TRBV5-4 and TRBJ2-4, with D perhaps matching TRBD1 (5 bases). The CDR3 loop spans 13 amino acids. Looked up from germline, CDR1 is SGHNT and CDR2 is YYREEE (reference sequence). V was pared by 0 bases and J by 4 bases, with 5 bases between.

The chain is built from TRBV4-2 and TRBJ2-1, with 15 bases identical to TRBD2. The CDR3 loop spans 17 amino acids. The germline V gene has CDR1 LGHNA and CDR2 YNFKEQ. V was clipped by 5 bases and J by 6 bases; unmatched bases: 8. DNA of the CDR3: TGTGCCAGCAGCTTATGGACTAGCGGGGGGGCCATCAATGAGCAGTTCTTC. Amino acid sequence: CASSLWTSGGAINEQFF.

V is TRBV11-2 and J is TRBJ2-2, with a weak D call TRBD1 (6 bases). V lost 1 base and J lost 3, with 9 bases in between. CDR3 length: 15 amino acids. Germline V gene data show CDR1 as SGHAT and CDR2 as FQNNGV. CDR3 protein: CASSLVQGHTGELFF. In DNA form, the CDR3 reads TGTGCCAGCAGCTTAGTACAGGGTCACACCGGGGAGCTGTTTTTT. Supplemented by reference TRBV11-2 and TRBJ2-2, the full variable domain reads EAGVAQSPRYKIIEKRQSVAFWCNPISGHATLYWYQQILGQGPKLLIQFQNNGVVDDSQLPKDRFSAERLKGVDSTLKIQPAKLEDSAVYLCASSLVQGHTGELFFGEGSRLTVL.

CDR3 protein: CASRDRDNSPLHF. The CDR3 region has the DNA TGTGCCAGTAGGGACAGGGACAATTCACCCCTCCACTTT. The chain combines TRBV6-5 with TRBJ1-6, with 9 bases aligning to TRBD1. The CDR3 spans 13 residues. Per the germline V gene, CDR1 is MNHEY and CDR2 is SVGAGI. J gave up 7 bases and V 9 bases, and 4 bases lay outside the gene matches.

V is TRBV19 and J is TRBJ1-6; perhaps TRBD1 as D (6 bases). Trimming took 6 bases from V and 7 from J, leaving 16 bases between them. The CDR3 sequence is 15 residues long. Germline values: CDR1 LNHDA, CDR2 SQIVND (reference sequence). The DNA for the CDR3 is TGTGCCAGTAGGAGCGGCGCAGGGGACAATTCACCCCTCCACTTT. Encoded protein: CASRSGAGDNSPLHF.

Worth noting for this clone: The junction and the germline gene differ at one end; a read error may be behind it. The chain is built from TRBV5-1 and TRBJ2-7, with D possibly TRBD2 on 5 matching bases. This CDR3 comprises 14 residues. Germline CDR1 SGHRS, CDR2 YFSETQ. The chain's CDR3 is CASSLVDTDYGQYF. The CDR3 bases are TGCGCCAGCAGCTTGGTGGATACAGACTACGGGCAGTACTTC. The full variable domain, with the rest looked up from reference TRBV5-1 and TRBJ2-7, is KAGVTQTPRYLIKTRGQQVTLSCSPISGHRSVSWYQQTPGQGLQFLFEYFSETQRNKGNFPGRFSGRQFSNSRSEMNVSTLELGDSALYLCASSLVDTDYGQYFGPGTRLTVT.

Comments on this clone: Other DNA variants within this sample encode the same CDR3. The chain has TRBV5-4 and TRBJ1-1; tentatively, D is TRBD1 (5 bases). V was trimmed by 4 bases and J by 1 base, leaving 8 bases between them. The CDR3 spans 13 residues. Looked up from germline, CDR1 is SGHNT and CDR2 is YYREEE (reference sequence). CDR3 DNA: TGTGCCAGCAGCCTACAGGAGAACACTGAAGCTTTCTTT. Its protein product is CASSLQENTEAFF.